A few counts support the clone carrying this T cell receptor (beta chain). Via MiXCR, TCRdb re-called the PCR reads, giving one row per CDR3 protein. The sample carries 15,000 to 20,000 distinct CDR3 sequences, around 63% recorded once. The V gene's germline CDR1 is MNHNS and CDR2 SASEGT. The CDR3 extends over 13 amino acids. V trimming: 5 bases; J trimming: 9 bases; junction bases outside the gene matches: 7. This sample was included in a study of vaccination and CD4 T cells after COVID-19. The source was CD4+ T cells from blood, collected after SARS-CoV-2 vaccination. This receptor was obtained from a human donor who had recovered from COVID-19. The chain employs TRBV6-1 and TRBJ1-3, with 7 bases aligning to TRBD1. CDR3 DNA sequence: TGTGCCAGCAGTACCGACAGGGACGGCACCATATATTTT. As protein: CASSTDRDGTIYF.